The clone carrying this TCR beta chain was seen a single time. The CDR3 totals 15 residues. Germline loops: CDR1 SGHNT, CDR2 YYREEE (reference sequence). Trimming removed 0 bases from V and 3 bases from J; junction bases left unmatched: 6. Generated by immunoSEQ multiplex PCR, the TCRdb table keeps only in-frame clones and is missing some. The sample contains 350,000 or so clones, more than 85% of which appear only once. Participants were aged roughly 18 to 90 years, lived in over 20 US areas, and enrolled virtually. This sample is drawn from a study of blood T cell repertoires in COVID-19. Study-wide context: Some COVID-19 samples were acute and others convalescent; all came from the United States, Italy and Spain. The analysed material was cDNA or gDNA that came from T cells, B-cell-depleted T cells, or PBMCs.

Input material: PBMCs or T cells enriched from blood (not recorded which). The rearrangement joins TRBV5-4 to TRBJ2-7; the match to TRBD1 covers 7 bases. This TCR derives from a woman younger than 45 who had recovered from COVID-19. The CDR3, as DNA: TGTGCCAGCAGCTTGGGAGGGGACAGTTACTACGAGCAGTACTTC. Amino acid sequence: CASSLGGDSYYEQYF. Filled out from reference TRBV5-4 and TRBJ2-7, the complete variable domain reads ETGVTQSPTHLIKTRGQQVTLRCSSQSGHNTVSWYQQALGQGPQFIFQYYREEENGRGNFPPRFSGLQFPNYSSELNVNALELDDSALYLCASSLGGDSYYEQYFGPGTRLTVT.